This entry is about one TCR beta chain. The sample holds a few counts of this clonotype. The antigen this receptor binds is unknown. No quality values exist for individual bases; no much larger clone is one base distant. CDR1 SGHDN and CDR2 FVKESK are derived from the germline V gene. Trimming costs V 4 bases and J 2 bases, and their ends lie 14 bases apart. Taken from cysteine to phenylalanine, the CDR3 has 15 residues. Just the 45-base CDR3 DNA is kept, in frame starting at base 1. The record originates from a study of vaccination and CD4 T cells after COVID-19 (dated by TCRdb to between 2021 and 2024). Regarding the complete study: Every convalescent patient had a positive nasal swab PCR test for SARS-CoV-2, with mild disease in about 9 patients and severe disease in one. The convalescent cohort comprised six males and four females, including two Hispanic individuals, seven Caucasians, two Asians and one multiracial person. Participants got two doses of the Pfizer-BioNTech BNT162b2 vaccine (n=8) or two doses of the Moderna mRNA-1273 vaccine (n=2). Post-COVID blood samples were collected from convalescent patients a median of roughly 100 days after diagnosis, with a range of about 30 to 161 days. Post-vaccine blood samples were taken a median of about 77 days after the second vaccine dose, with a range of 14 to 241 days. The cultures were stimulated with overlapping spike peptide pools from SARS-CoV-2 and from the common cold coronaviruses HCoV-NL63, HCoV-OC43 and HCoV-229E. As controls, cultures received a CEFX viral epitope pool (the positive control), an HIV-1 Nef peptide pool (the negative control), or no peptide at all. The spike-specific CD4+ TCR repertoire was compared before and after mRNA vaccination in over nine COVID-19 convalescent patients and several infection-naive healthy vaccine recipients. General conclusions and limits of the study: The median count of SARS-CoV-2-reactive clonotypes went up from 21 after infection to a few dozen after vaccination, although the change was not significant. Among convalescent patients, a median about 86% of the SARS-CoV-2-reactive clones seen after vaccination appeared only after vaccination, which suggests priming specific to the vaccine. Only a relatively small number of convalescent patients were included in the study, and early timepoints following natural infection were not analyzed. Of the vaccine-specific clones in convalescent patients, 304 of 307, or nearly all, reacted only to SARS-CoV-2 spike and did not cross-react with common cold coronaviruses.

The label giving this sample's treatment or condition can be read as: roughly 11-day PBMC culture with coronavirus spike peptide pools or control peptides (ViraFEST assay). The ViraFEST assay, used in the study, expanded antigen-specific T cells with peptide pools and then identified the expanded clonotypes through TCR sequencing. The positive SARS-CoV-2 PCR tests of the convalescent patients were dated from March to December 2020, before the Alpha, Beta and Delta variants emerged in the United States. Each well held 2 million to 2.5 million PBMCs cultured with approximately 9.2 ug/ml peptide pools in IMDM containing about 5% human AB serum and 7.5 to 10 IU/ml IL-2. Half of the culture medium was replaced with fresh IL-2-containing medium on days 3 and 7. CD4+ T cells were isolated after 10 days of culture through negative selection using the EasySep CD4+ T cell isolation kit. Ficoll-Paque Plus gradient centrifugation was used to isolate PBMCs from whole blood, and the isolated PBMCs were then either used fresh or cryopreserved at -140C. Triplicate wells were generally used for each culture condition.

The method behind the library was PCR. TCR sequencing of DNA from cultured CD4+ T cells used the Oncomine TCR Beta short-read assay at the Johns Hopkins FTIC core. The QIAamp micro DNA kit was used to extract genomic DNA from the cultured CD4+ T cells. Oncomine TCR Beta libraries from cultured CD4+ T cells were pooled using unique dual indexes and sequenced on an Illumina iSeq 100. The source study handled its data this way. Non-productive sequences were removed, and CDR3s that did not start with C, did not end with F or W, or were shorter than 7 amino acids were discarded. Antigen-specific clonotypes were identified with the MANAFEST web application by comparing peptide-stimulated wells with reference and other culture wells. An FDR below 0.05, an odds ratio above 5, and a productive frequency above 0.1% in at least two of three replicate wells were required for clones to be considered positive. A clonotype was classed as cross-reactive if the clonotype showed significant expansion both in SARS-CoV-2 spike wells and in at least one common cold coronavirus spike condition. CDR3 homology was assessed with Levenshtein distances (stringdist) and unrooted phylogenetic trees (ape) in R version 3.6.1. In TCRdb, the public reads were trimmed at Q25 with fastp and aligned with MiXCR, with productive beta chains retained. Entries that share a CDR3 protein sequence are merged under the most common genes and DNA. TCRdb, rather than the study authors, made the V and J calls. This sample has roughly 13,000 distinct CDR3 sequences in its table, and around half of those were observed once. The biggest ten clones account for around an eighth of the sample.

The material sequenced was CD4+ T cells from blood, cultured in vitro. The sequence is built from TRBV14 and TRBJ1-2; the D gene cannot be named for sure. The receptor comes from a human donor who had recovered from COVID-19. The CDR3 loop reads CASSLLGQVNYGYTF. The nucleotides are TGTGCCAGCAGCCTTCTCGGGCAGGTGAACTATGGCTACACCTTC.